This T cell receptor (beta chain) emerged from a study of blood T cell repertoires in COVID-19. Turning to the study itself: T cells, B-cell-depleted T cells, or PBMCs supplied cDNA or gDNA.

Authors' analysis steps: By means of reference gene primer amplification, nucleated cell counts were estimated. Measured with immunoSEQ multiplex PCR; TCRdb has only the in-frame clones, and not every one. The DNA was the basis for D and trimming; V, J and clone size are from that table. The sample lists over 100,000 clones, about nine tenths occurring once. CDR3 length: 15 amino acids. V was pared by 7 bases and J by 12 bases, with 22 bases between. Germline CDR1 and CDR2: LNHDA and SQIVND (reference sequence). This clone has just a few counts. This clonotype was sampled from a human donor in a cohort sampled during active COVID-19. The material sequenced was peripheral blood. The rearrangement links TRBV19 to TRBJ1-6, with a possible D match to TRBD1 (6 bases). For the CDR3, the DNA is TGTGCCAGTACCGATTCCACTCAGGGGTTCAGACCCCTCCACTTT. Translating it yields CASTDSTQGFRPLHF.